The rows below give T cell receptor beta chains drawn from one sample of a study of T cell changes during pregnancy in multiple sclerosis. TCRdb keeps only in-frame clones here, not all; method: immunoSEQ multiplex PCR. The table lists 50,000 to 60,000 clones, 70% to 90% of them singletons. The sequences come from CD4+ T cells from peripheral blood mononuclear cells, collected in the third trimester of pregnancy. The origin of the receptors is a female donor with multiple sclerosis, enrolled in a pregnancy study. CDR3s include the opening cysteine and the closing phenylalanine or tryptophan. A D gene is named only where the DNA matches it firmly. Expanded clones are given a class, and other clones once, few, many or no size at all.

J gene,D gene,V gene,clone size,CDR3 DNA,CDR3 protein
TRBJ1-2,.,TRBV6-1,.,TGTGCCAGCAGCTCCACAGGGTCCCATGGCTACACCTTC,CASSSTGSHGYTF
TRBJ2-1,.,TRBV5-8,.,TGTGCCAGCAGCAACCGGGACACGAGGTTCTTC,CASSNRDTRFF
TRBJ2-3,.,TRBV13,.,TGTGCCAGCAGCCTCAAACAGGGTATCCCCCCAGATACGCAGTATTTT,CASSLKQGIPPDTQYF
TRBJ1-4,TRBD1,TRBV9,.,TGTGCCAGCAGCGGAGGGACAGCTCTTAATGAAAAACTGTTTTTT,CASSGGTALNEKLFF
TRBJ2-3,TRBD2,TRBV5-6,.,TGTGCCAGCAGCTTGCGGCTAGCGGGGCCAGATACGCAGTATTTT,CASSLRLAGPDTQYF
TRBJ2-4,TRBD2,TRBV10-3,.,TGTGCCATCAGTGATAGGCTAGCGGGGGGACACAAAAACATTCAGTACTTC,CAISDRLAGGHKNIQYF
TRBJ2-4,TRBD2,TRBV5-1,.,TGCGCCAGCAGTTATGCGCGGGAGACTAACATTCAGTACTTC,CASSYARETNIQYF
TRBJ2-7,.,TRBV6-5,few,TGTGCCAGCAAGGTGGGTCCGGGTACAACCTACGAGCAGTACTTC,CASKVGPGTTYEQYF
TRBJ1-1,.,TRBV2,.,TGTGCCAGCAGGAGGGAGTCTCTGGGCACTGAAGCTTTCTTT,CASRRESLGTEAFF
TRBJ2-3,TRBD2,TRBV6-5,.,TGTGCCAGCAGTTACGGGGGGGGTAACACAGATACGCAGTATTTT,CASSYGGGNTDTQYF
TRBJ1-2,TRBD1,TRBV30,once,TGTGCCTGGAGTTCCGGGACAGGGACAGGCTACACCTTC,CAWSSGTGTGYTF
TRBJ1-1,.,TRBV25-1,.,TGTGCCAGCAGTGAAGAATGGGATGGAGGAGCTTTCTTT,CASSEEWDGGAFF
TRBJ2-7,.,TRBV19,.,TGTGCCAGTAGTCATGGTCAGGGTTTGGACGAGCAGTACTTC,CASSHGQGLDEQYF
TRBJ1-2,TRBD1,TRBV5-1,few,TGCGCCAGCAGCGGGCCCGGGACAGGGGAATGGTATGGCTACACCTTC,CASSGPGTGEWYGYTF
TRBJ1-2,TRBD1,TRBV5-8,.,TGTGCCAGCAGCGTAAATTCCGGGACAGTGAACTATGGCTACACCTTC,CASSVNSGTVNYGYTF
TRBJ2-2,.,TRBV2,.,TGTGCCAGCAGTGAACAGGGTGCGAACACCGGGGAGCTGTTTTTT,CASSEQGANTGELFF
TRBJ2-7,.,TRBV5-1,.,TGCGCCAGCAGCTTGGCCGAGGCCGGGGCCTACGAGCAGTACTTC,CASSLAEAGAYEQYF
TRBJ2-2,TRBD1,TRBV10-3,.,TGTGCCATCAGGTTCGGGACAGGGCGGACCGGGGAGCTGTTTTTT,CAIRFGTGRTGELFF
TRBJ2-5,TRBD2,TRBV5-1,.,TGCGCCAGCAGCCCTACTAGCGGCAAAGAGACCCAGTACTTC,CASSPTSGKETQYF
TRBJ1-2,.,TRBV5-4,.,TGTGCCAGCAGCTCTGGCCCCCAGGCCGACTATGGCTACACCTTC,CASSSGPQADYGYTF
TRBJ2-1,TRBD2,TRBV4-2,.,TGTGCCAGCAGCCAAGATCTGGCTAGCGGGGCGGGGGATGAGCAGTTCTTC,CASSQDLASGAGDEQFF
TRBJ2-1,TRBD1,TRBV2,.,TGTGCCAGCAGACCTACAGGGGGTCTTGAGCAGTTCTTC,CASRPTGGLEQFF
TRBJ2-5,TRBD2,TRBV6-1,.,TGTGCCAGCAGTAAAGGATTAGCGGGATCAGATACAGAGACCCAGTACTTC,CASSKGLAGSDTETQYF